This TCR beta chain was captured in a study of blood T cell repertoires in COVID-19. About the study: The United States, Italy and Spain were the sources of the acute and convalescent COVID-19 samples. The cDNA or gDNA used as material had been derived from T cells, B-cell-depleted T cells, or PBMCs.

Source study methods: The assay estimated nucleated cells by amplifying reference gene primers. The method was immunoSEQ multiplex PCR; TCRdb's version includes in-frame clones alone and lacks a portion of them. V and J calls and clone size come straight from that table; D and trimming were deduced from the DNA. The data show roughly 120,000 clones, about 85% seen once. There are 16 residues in the CDR3. J was trimmed by 2 bases and V by 0 bases; bases with no gene match: 4. The germline gives CDR1 SGHVS, CDR2 FQNEAQ. Material for sequencing was peripheral blood. The chain recombines TRBV7-8 with TRBJ2-5; 9 positions match TRBD2. The sequence came from a woman older than 75 with COVID-19, enrolled during active disease. CDR3: CASSLALREGQETQYF. DNA for the CDR3: TGTGCCAGCAGCTTAGCTTTGCGGGAGGGACAAGAGACCCAGTACTTC.